These 23 T cell receptor beta chains were sequenced from one sample in a study of cytomegalovirus exposure and HLA in healthy donors. PCR used 60 Vbeta primers and 13 Jbeta primers. Clones were sequenced by immunoSEQ multiplex PCR, and TCRdb holds only the in-frame ones, with some missing. The table lists 95,000 to 150,000 clones, approximately 15% of them singletons, with 1.9% in the top ten. Sequencing was carried out using PBMCs. These receptors were taken from a young woman in good health and CMV-seronegative.

The chain joins TRBV28 to TRBJ2-1; D unresolved. Between the trimmed V and J ends, which lost 3 bases and 5 bases, there was a span of 8 bases. The CDR3 is 13 amino acids. The germline gives CDR1 MDHEN, CDR2 SYDVKM. The CDR3 DNA follows: TGTGCCAGCAGTTTTTCCCCTGACAATGAGCAGTTCTTC. Encoded protein: CASSFSPDNEQFF.

The chain joins TRBV4-1 to TRBJ1-4; 11 bases line up with TRBD1. The CDR3 loop spans 16 amino acids. The J segment lost 3 bases and the V segment lost 1 base, leaving 1 base of the junction unmatched. Germline assignment: CDR1 MGHRA and CDR2 YSYEKL. Here the CDR3 DNA reads TGCGCCAGCAGCCAAGGGGGACAGGGGGCTAATGAAAAACTGTTTTTT. It specifies CASSQGGQGANEKLFF.

V is TRBV5-1 and J is TRBJ2-5, with 11 bases lining up with TRBD2. The trim removed 0 bases at V and 2 bases at J, leaving 6 bases unmatched. The CDR3 covers 17 residues. Per germline, CDR1 SGHRS and CDR2 YFSETQ. The CDR3 DNA reads as TGCGCCAGCAGCTTGGACCCCGGGACTAGCGGTCAAGAGACCCAGTACTTC. Translating gives CASSLDPGTSGQETQYF. Based on the CDR3 plus reference TRBV5-1 and TRBJ2-5, the full variable domain is KAGVTQTPRYLIKTRGQQVTLSCSPISGHRSVSWYQQTPGQGLQFLFEYFSETQRNKGNFPGRFSGRQFSNSRSEMNVSTLELGDSALYLCASSLDPGTSGQETQYFGPGTRLLVL.

This clone was picked up a small number of times. This chain uses TRBV9 with TRBJ2-3; no firm D call. In germline, CDR1 is SGDLS, CDR2 YYNGEE. CDR3 size: 14 residues. V dropped 4 bases and J dropped 1 base, with 10 bases sitting between them. This CDR3 is CASSPPEGTDTQYF. CDR3 coding DNA: TGTGCCAGCAGCCCGCCAGAGGGCACAGATACGCAGTATTTT.

There are a few counts of this clone. V and J are TRBV10-1 and TRBJ2-5, with a tentative D call TRBD2 (5 bases). Trimming left V 7 bases short and J 2 bases short, with 11 bases between. The germline V gene encodes CDR1 WNHNN and CDR2 SYGVQD (reference sequence). The CDR3 spans 13 residues. The CDR3 bases are TGCGCCAGCAAACATCGGGGTCAAGAGACCCAGTACTTC. Translated, it gives CASKHRGQETQYF.

This clone has only a few counts. This chain links TRBV7-3 with TRBJ2-3; 10 bases line up with TRBD2. Germline CDR1 SGHTA, CDR2 FQGTGA. The junction had 9 bases not matched to a gene; V was cut back by 5 bases and J by 4 bases. CDR3 length equals 16 residues. CDR3 coding DNA: TGTGCCAGCAGCCCGGGGCTAGCGGGGGAAGCAGATACGCAGTATTTT. This codes for CASSPGLAGEADTQYF.

V is TRBV6-5 and J is TRBJ1-6; D is unclear. Germline CDR1 MNHEY, CDR2 SVGAGI. Trimming removed 8 bases at V and 7 bases at J, with 15 bases between. The CDR3 consists of 14 residues. The CDR3, as DNA: TGTGCCAGCTGGGCGGGGTCGTGGAATTCACCCCTCCACTTT. Amino acids: CASWAGSWNSPLHF.

The CDR3 loop reads CASSLPRLAGTHEQYF. Here the CDR3 DNA reads TGTGCCAGCAGTCTACCCCGACTAGCGGGAACCCACGAGCAGTACTTC. This rearrangement joins TRBV28 to TRBJ2-7; 11 nucleotides match TRBD2. CDR1 and CDR2 (germline): MDHEN, SYDVKM. With V trimmed by 5 bases and J by 5 bases, 11 bases remained unmatched. The CDR3 is made up of 16 amino acids.

This clone has just a few counts. The chain combines TRBV5-1 with TRBJ2-5; D may be TRBD2 (6 bases). Germline lookup yields CDR1 SGHRS and CDR2 YFSETQ. The CDR3 spans 16 residues. V lost 2 bases, J lost 2 bases, and 16 bases lay in between. CDR3 sequence reads: CASSFRGTWAQETQYF. CDR3 bases: TGCGCCAGCAGCTTCCGGGGGACGTGGGCACAAGAGACCCAGTACTTC. The full variable domain, completed using reference TRBV5-1 and TRBJ2-5, is KAGVTQTPRYLIKTRGQQVTLSCSPISGHRSVSWYQQTPGQGLQFLFEYFSETQRNKGNFPGRFSGRQFSNSRSEMNVSTLELGDSALYLCASSFRGTWAQETQYFGPGTRLLVL.

This clone was detected only a few times. The CDR3 loop reads CASSQDTESSPLHF. The CDR3 DNA sequence: TGCGCCAGCAGCCAAGATACGGAGTCCTCACCCCTCCACTTT. The chain joins TRBV4-3 to TRBJ1-6; D remains ambiguous. V lost 0 bases, J lost 10 bases, and 10 bases lay in between. This CDR3 has 14 residues. CDR1 and CDR2 from the germline V gene are LGHNA and YSLEER.

In its sample, this clone was seen a few times. The rearrangement joins TRBV2 to TRBJ1-5; TRBD1 is a possible D gene (5 bases). The CDR3 covers 14 residues. Germline assignment: CDR1 SNHLY and CDR2 FYNNEI. Deletions cut 3 bases from V and 0 bases from J, with 6 bases between. CDR3 coding DNA: TGTGCCAGCAGTGAGGGGGGTAGCAATCAGCCCCAGCATTTT. It encodes CASSEGGSNQPQHF.

The V and J genes are TRBV28 and TRBJ2-1; 7 nucleotides align to TRBD1. The length of the CDR3 is 14 residues. Germline assignment: CDR1 MDHEN and CDR2 SYDVKM. V lost 5 bases and J lost 9; bases outside the gene matches: 10. This CDR3 reads CASSRDLTGFEQFF. The CDR3 coding sequence is TGTGCCAGCAGTCGCGACCTGACAGGGTTTGAGCAGTTCTTC.

This clone was observed a few times. The chain uses TRBV18 and TRBJ1-2, with TRBD1 as a possible D gene (5 bases). Germline V lookup: CDR1 KGHSH, CDR2 LQKENI. This CDR3 is 16 amino acids long. V was shortened by 2 bases and J by 3 bases, with 16 bases between the two germline ends. CDR3: CASSPSQGRVDYGYTF. The DNA for the CDR3 is TGTGCCAGCTCACCATCCCAGGGCAGGGTGGACTATGGCTACACCTTC.

This clone was observed a few times. The chain employs TRBV6-5 and TRBJ1-4, with a weak D call TRBD1 (5 bases). Germline CDR1 is MNHEY and CDR2 is SVGAGI. This CDR3 is built from 15 residues. Between the trimmed V and J ends, which lost 5 bases and 5 bases, there was a span of 15 bases. This CDR3 reads CASSPFGAGNEKLFF. In nucleotides, the CDR3 is TGTGCCAGCAGTCCGTTTGGGGCAGGAAATGAAAAACTGTTTTTT.

This clone was recorded a few times. The J gene is TRBJ1-3, the V gene TRBV28; D may be TRBD1 (6 bases). The CDR3 sequence is 14 residues long. CDR1 is MDHEN and CDR2 is SYDVKM in the germline V gene. Trimming pared 6 bases from V and 4 bases from J, leaving 13 bases between. CDR3 nucleotide sequence: TGTGCCAGCAGCTATACAGGGTTCGGAAACACCATATATTTT. Its protein is CASSYTGFGNTIYF.

In its sample, this clone was seen a few times. The chain combines TRBV5-4 with TRBJ2-7, with 8 bases aligning to TRBD1. J gave up 4 bases and V 2 bases, and 2 bases lay outside the gene matches. The CDR3 is made up of 13 amino acids. The V gene's germline CDR1 is SGHNT and CDR2 YYREEE (reference sequence). CDR3 in amino acids: CASSLTGGYEQYF. CDR3 in DNA: TGTGCCAGCAGCTTAACAGGGGGATACGAGCAGTACTTC.

The sample holds a few counts of this clone. This rearrangement joins TRBV6-5 to TRBJ2-2; possible D gene TRBD1, 6 bases. The ends were cut back, 2 bases at V and 11 bases at J, with 12 bases in the middle. Germline CDR1 and CDR2: MNHEY and SVGAGI. The CDR3 runs 13 residues. CDR3 protein: CASSYLDRKELFF. In DNA, the CDR3 is TGTGCCAGCAGTTACCTAGACAGGAAAGAGCTGTTTTTT.

This sequence joins TRBV25-1 and TRBJ2-2, with TRBD1 matching over 8 bases. V shed 3 bases, J shed 4 bases, and the junction held 7 bases outside the gene matches. CDR3 length equals 16 residues. CDR1 and CDR2 (germline): MGHDK, SYGVNS. CDR3 nucleotides: TGTGCCAGCAGTGACTGGACAGGGACTCCCACCGGGGAGCTGTTTTTT. It is translated as CASSDWTGTPTGELFF. Combining the CDR3 with reference TRBV25-1 and TRBJ2-2 gives the whole variable domain EADIYQTPRYLVIGTGKKITLECSQTMGHDKMYWYQQDPGMELHLIHYSYGVNSTEKGDLSSESTVSRIRTEHFPLTLESARPSHTSQYLCASSDWTGTPTGELFFGEGSRLTVL.

This clone was seen once. The rearrangement links TRBV19 to TRBJ2-7; 8 nucleotides line up with TRBD2. V lost 1 base and J lost 6; bases outside the gene matches: 5. Germline CDR1 is LNHDA and CDR2 is SQIVND (reference sequence). The CDR3 has 14 amino acids. DNA for the CDR3: TGTGCCAGTAGTATAGTAAGCGGGAGTGGCGAGCAGTACTTC. This codes for CASSIVSGSGEQYF.

This clone was counted only a few times. This rearrangement joins TRBV28 to TRBJ1-1, with unresolved D. CDR3 length: 16 residues. V dropped 4 bases and J dropped 4 bases, with 19 bases sitting between them. Germline lookup yields CDR1 MDHEN and CDR2 SYDVKM. The DNA of the CDR3 is TGTGCCAGCAGTTGGCCACTCCACTTGGGAGGCACTGAAGCTTTCTTT. Its translation is CASSWPLHLGGTEAFF.

The rearrangement links TRBV11-2 to TRBJ2-1, with 13 bases aligning to TRBD2. This CDR3 is built from 15 residues. CDR1 and CDR2 from the germline V gene are SGHAT and FQNNGV. The junction had 4 bases not matched to a gene; V was cut back by 4 bases and J by 7 bases. Written as DNA, the CDR3 is TGTGCCAGCAGCTCTGGGACTAGCGGGATTAATGAGCAGTTCTTC. Its translation is CASSSGTSGINEQFF.

This clone was observed a handful of times. The V and J genes are TRBV10-2 and TRBJ1-5; D possibly corresponds to TRBD1 (5 bases). V lost 3 bases to trimming and J lost 6 bases, with 15 bases between them. The CDR3 is 15 residues long. Germline V gene sequence: CDR1 WSHSY, CDR2 SAAADI. CDR3 in DNA: TGCGCCAGCAGTGATCATCAGGGTTTCGGTCAGCCCCAGCATTTT. This translates into CASSDHQGFGQPQHF.

The chain links TRBV5-1 to TRBJ2-5, with D tentatively TRBD1 (6 bases). The CDR3 loop spans 15 amino acids. The germline V gene encodes CDR1 SGHRS and CDR2 YFSETQ. With 1 base removed from V and 0 bases from J, the gap between germline ends came to 10 bases. Written as DNA, the CDR3 is TGCGCCAGCAGCTTGAACAGGGAGTACCAAGAGACCCAGTACTTC. This translates into CASSLNREYQETQYF.